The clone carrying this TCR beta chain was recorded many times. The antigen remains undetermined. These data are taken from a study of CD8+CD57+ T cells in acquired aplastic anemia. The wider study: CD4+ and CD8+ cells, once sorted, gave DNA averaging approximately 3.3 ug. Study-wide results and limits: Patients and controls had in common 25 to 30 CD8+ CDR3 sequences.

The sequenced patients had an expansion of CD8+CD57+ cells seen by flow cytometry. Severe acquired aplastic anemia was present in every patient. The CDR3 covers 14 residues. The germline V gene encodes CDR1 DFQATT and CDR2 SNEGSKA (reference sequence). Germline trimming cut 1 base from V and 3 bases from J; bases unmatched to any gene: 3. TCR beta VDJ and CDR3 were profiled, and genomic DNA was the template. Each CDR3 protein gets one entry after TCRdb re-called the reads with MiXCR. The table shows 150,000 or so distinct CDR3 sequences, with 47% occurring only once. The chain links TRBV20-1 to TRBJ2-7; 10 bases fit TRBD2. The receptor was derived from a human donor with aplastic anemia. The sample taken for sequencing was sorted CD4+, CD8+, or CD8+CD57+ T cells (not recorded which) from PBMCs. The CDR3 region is CSARAASGSYEQYF. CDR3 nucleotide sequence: TGCAGTGCTAGAGCGGCTAGCGGGAGCTACGAGCAGTACTTC.